This TCR beta chain came from a study of long-term antiretroviral therapy in people with HIV. As concerns this clone: Antigen specificity is unknown.

Study-level findings and limits: An increase in diversity followed ART, yet levels stayed below transplant donor controls.

Samples were assayed with immunoSEQ v3.0 at survey level. Produced via immunoSEQ multiplex PCR; TCRdb's table is partial and in-frame only. The sample shows about 33,000 clones, over 60% of them seen only once. V lost 3 bases and J 1 base, leaving 6 bases between the germline ends. Germline V gives CDR1 ENHRY, CDR2 SYGVKD. The CDR3 contains 13 residues. Every specimen provided roughly 0.85-11 million cryopreserved PBMC before DNA extraction took place. The sequencing here drew on unsorted PBMCs, taken 2 years after starting antiretroviral therapy. This clonotype was obtained from a woman aged 45-60 years with HIV. The V gene is TRBV10-3, the J gene TRBJ1-1; possible D gene TRBD1, 5 bases. Here the CDR3 DNA reads TGTGCCATCAGTGACAGGGAGAACACTGAAGCTTTCTTT. Protein sequence: CAISDRENTEAFF.